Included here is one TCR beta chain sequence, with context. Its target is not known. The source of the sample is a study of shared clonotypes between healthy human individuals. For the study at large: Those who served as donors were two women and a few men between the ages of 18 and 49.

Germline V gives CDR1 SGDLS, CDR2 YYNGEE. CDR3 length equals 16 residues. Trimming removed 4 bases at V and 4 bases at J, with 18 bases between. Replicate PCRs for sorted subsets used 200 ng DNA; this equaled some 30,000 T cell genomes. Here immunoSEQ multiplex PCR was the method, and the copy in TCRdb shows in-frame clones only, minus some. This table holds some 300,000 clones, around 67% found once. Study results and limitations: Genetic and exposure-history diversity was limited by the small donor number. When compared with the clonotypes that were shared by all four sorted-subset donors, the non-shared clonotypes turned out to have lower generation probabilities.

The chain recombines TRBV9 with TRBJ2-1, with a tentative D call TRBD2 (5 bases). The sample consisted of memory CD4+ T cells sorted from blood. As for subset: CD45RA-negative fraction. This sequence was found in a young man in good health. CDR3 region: CASSLTTPTRYNEQFF. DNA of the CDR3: TGTGCCAGCAGCTTGACTACGCCCACCAGATACAATGAGCAGTTCTTC.